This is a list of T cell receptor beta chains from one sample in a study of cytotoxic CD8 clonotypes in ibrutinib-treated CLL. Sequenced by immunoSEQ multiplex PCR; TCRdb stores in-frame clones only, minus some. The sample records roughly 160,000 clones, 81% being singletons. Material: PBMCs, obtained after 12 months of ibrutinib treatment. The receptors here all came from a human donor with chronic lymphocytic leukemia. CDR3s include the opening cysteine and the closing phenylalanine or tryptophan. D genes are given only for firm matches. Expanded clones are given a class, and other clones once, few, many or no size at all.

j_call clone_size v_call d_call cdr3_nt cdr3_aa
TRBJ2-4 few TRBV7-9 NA TGTGCCAGCAGCTTCGACCAAAACATTCAGTACTTC CASSFDQNIQYF
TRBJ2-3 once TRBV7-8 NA TGTGCCAGCAGCTTTTTAAATCTAGCCACAGATACGCAGTATTTT CASSFLNLATDTQYF
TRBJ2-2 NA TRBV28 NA TGTGCCAGCAGTTTGACAGGCGAGAACACCGGGGAGCTGTTTTTT CASSLTGENTGELFF
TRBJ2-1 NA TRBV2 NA TGTGCCAGCAGTGCCGGGACACACTCCTACAATGAGCAGTTCTTC CASSAGTHSYNEQFF
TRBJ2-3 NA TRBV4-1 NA TGCGCCAGCAGCCGTTCCGGGCCAGGGTACACAGATACGCAGTATTTT CASSRSGPGYTDTQYF
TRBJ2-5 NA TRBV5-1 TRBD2 TGCGCCAGCAGCTTGCTTGGACTAGCGGGAGCCTTAGAGACCCAGTACTTC CASSLLGLAGALETQYF
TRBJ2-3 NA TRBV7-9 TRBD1 TGTGCCAGCAGCCTGACACAGGGGGCCTGGTATTTT CASSLTQGAWYF
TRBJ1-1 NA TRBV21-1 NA TGTGCCAGCAGCAGAGAAAATAGGAGGGGGCGGGACACTGAAGCTTTCTTT CASSRENRRGRDTEAFF
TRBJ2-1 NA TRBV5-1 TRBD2 TGCGCCAGCAGCTCCACTAGCGGGGGGACCAATGAGCAGTTCTTC CASSSTSGGTNEQFF
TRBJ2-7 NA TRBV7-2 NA TGTGCCAGCAGCTTTTTTGCGGGTTTCACCTACGAGCAGTACTTC CASSFFAGFTYEQYF
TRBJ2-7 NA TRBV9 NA TGTGCCAGCAGCTCCAGGGGTGGGGCTAACCAATACTACGAGCAGTACTTC CASSSRGGANQYYEQYF
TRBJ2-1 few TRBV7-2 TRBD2 TGTGCCAGCAGCTTAGTAACTAGCGGACAGTTCTTC CASSLVTSGQFF
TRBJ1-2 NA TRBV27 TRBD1 TGTGCCAGCAGTTCCAGGGGGGGCTATGGCTACACCTTC CASSSRGGYGYTF
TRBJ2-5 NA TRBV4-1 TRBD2 TGCGCCAGCAGCCAAGCGACTAGCGGGGCCCCATGGGAGACCCAGTACTTC CASSQATSGAPWETQYF
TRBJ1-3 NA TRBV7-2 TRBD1 TGTGCCAGCATCCGGGACAGGGGGTGGGACACCATATATTTT CASIRDRGWDTIYF
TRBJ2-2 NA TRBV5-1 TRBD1 TGCGCCAGCAGATTAGACAGGGTGAACACCGGGGAGCTGTTTTTT CASRLDRVNTGELFF
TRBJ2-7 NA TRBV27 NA TGTGCCAGCAGGTCAGAGCCTAGGAGCTCCTACGAGCAGTACTTC CASRSEPRSSYEQYF
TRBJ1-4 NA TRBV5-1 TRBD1 TGCGCCAGCAGCTTAATGACAGGGGGCTCCGAAAAACTGTTTTTT CASSLMTGGSEKLFF
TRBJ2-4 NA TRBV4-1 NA TGCGCCAGCAGCCAGGTTGACGGTAAAAACATTCAGTACTTC CASSQVDGKNIQYF
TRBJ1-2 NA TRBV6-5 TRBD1 TGTGCCAGCAGTTGGGGACAGGGGTACTATGGCTACACCTTC CASSWGQGYYGYTF
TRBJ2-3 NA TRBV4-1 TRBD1 TGCGCCAGCAGCCCCAGGGGGCTGACCGCAGATACGCAGTATTTT CASSPRGLTADTQYF
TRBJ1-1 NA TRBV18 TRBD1 TGTGCCAGCTCACCGTGGACAGGGATGGCTGAAGCTTTCTTT CASSPWTGMAEAFF
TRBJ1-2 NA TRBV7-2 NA TGTGCCAGCAGTCTAACAGGGTACGGCTACACCTTC CASSLTGYGYTF
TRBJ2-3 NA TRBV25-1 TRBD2 TGTGCCAGCAGGTACTCTAGCGGTAGTCCCACAGATACGCAGTATTTT CASRYSSGSPTDTQYF
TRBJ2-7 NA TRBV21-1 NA TGTGCCAGCAGCAAAGTACGGGGGGCAAAGGGGGAGAACTACGAGCAGTACTTC CASSKVRGAKGENYEQYF
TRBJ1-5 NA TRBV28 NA TGTGCCAGCAGTGGGTTCGGTAGCAATCAGCCCCAGCATTTT CASSGFGSNQPQHF
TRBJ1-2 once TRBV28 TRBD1 TGTGCCAGCAGTCTAAGACAGGGATGGTATGGCTACACCTTC CASSLRQGWYGYTF
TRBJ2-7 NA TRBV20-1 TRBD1 TGCAGTGCTAGTCAGGGGGACGAGCAGTACTTC CSASQGDEQYF
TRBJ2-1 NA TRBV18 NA TGTGCCAGCTCACCCCTTAAGGCGAGCTCCTACAATGAGCAGTTCTTC CASSPLKASSYNEQFF
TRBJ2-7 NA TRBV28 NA TGTGCCAGCAGCCTACTTTGGAGCCCCAACTACGAGCAGTACTTC CASSLLWSPNYEQYF
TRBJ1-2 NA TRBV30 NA TGTGCCTTGATGGGGGGACCCTATGGCTACACCTTC CALMGGPYGYTF
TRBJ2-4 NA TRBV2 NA TGTGCCAGCAGGAGAGGGTGGGGGCCCAAAAACATTCAGTACTTC CASRRGWGPKNIQYF
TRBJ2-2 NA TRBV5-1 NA TGCGCCAGCAGCCACGTGGGATCCGGGGAGCTGTTTTTT CASSHVGSGELFF
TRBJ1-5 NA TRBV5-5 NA TGTGCCAGCAGCCAAGCCCTGACCGGGAATTACAATCAGCCCCAGCATTTT CASSQALTGNYNQPQHF
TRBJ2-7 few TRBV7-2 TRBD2 TGTGCCAGCAGCCGACTAGCGGGGGGTTCCTACGAGCAGTACTTC CASSRLAGGSYEQYF
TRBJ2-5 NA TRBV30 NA TGTGCCGGGGACGCGGGACCCAAAGAGACCCAGTACTTC CAGDAGPKETQYF
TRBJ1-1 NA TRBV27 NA TGTGCCAGCAGTTTAAACAATGGCAGGAACACTGAAGCTTTCTTT CASSLNNGRNTEAFF
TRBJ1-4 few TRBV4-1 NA TGCGCCAGCAGCCAGGGCAGGTGGGAAAAACTGTTTTTT CASSQGRWEKLFF
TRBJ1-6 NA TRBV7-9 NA TGTGCCAGCAGCTCGAGGACAGTATCACCCCTCCACTTT CASSSRTVSPLHF
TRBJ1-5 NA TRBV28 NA TGTGCCAGCAGTCAGAGGCAGCCCCAGCATTTT CASSQRQPQHF
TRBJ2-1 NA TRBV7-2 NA TGTGCCAGCAGCTTAATACCCCAGTCCTACAATGAGCAGTTCTTC CASSLIPQSYNEQFF
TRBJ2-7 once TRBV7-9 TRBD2 TGTGCCAGCAGCCCCTTAGCGGGAGAGCACCAGTACGAGCAGTACTTC CASSPLAGEHQYEQYF
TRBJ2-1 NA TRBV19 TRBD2 TGTGCCAGTAGTAGCCCCGGGGCGGGAGGGGTTGGTGAGCAGTTCTTC CASSSPGAGGVGEQFF
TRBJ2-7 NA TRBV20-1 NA TGCAGTGCTCTACAGGGCCACGAGCAGTACTTC CSALQGHEQYF
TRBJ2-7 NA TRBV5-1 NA TGCGCCAGCAGGGACAGCGAATACGAGCAGTACTTC CASRDSEYEQYF
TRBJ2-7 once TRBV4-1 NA TGCGCCAGCAGCCAACGAGGAGGGAGCGAGGTGCAGTACTTC CASSQRGGSEVQYF
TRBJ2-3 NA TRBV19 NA TGTGCCAGTAGTAAGGCTAGCGCCACAGATACGCAGTATTTT CASSKASATDTQYF
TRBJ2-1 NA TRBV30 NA TGTGCCTGGAATCCGGTTCCGGGACATGCCTACAATGAGCAGTTCTTC CAWNPVPGHAYNEQFF
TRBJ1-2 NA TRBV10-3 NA TGTGCCATCAGTGCGAACAATGGTCCTACCGGCTACACCTTC CAISANNGPTGYTF
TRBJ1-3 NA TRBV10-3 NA TGTGCCATCAGTGAGTCAAGAGCGTCTGGAAACACCATATATTTT CAISESRASGNTIYF
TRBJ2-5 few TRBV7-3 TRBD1 TGTGCCAGCAGCAGGACAGGGACCAACCAAGAGACCCAGTACTTC CASSRTGTNQETQYF